These 14 T cell receptor beta chains came from one sample sequenced in a study of vaccination and CD4 T cells after COVID-19. Their antigen targets remain unknown. Treatment noted: roughly 10-day PBMC culture with coronavirus spike peptide pools or control peptides (ViraFEST assay). The Oncomine TCR Beta short-read assay sequenced DNA from cultured CD4+ T cells. TCRdb re-called the PCR reads with MiXCR, one entry per CDR3 protein. The sample lists around 12,000 distinct CDR3 sequences; 50% to 65% were seen once. The sequenced sample was CD4+ T cells from blood, cultured in vitro. The receptor set was obtained from a human donor who had recovered from COVID-19.

V gene TRBV19 combines with J gene TRBJ2-2, with 10 bases that match TRBD2. The J segment lost 3 bases and the V segment lost 2 bases, leaving 0 bases of the junction unmatched. The CDR3 has 15 residues. Germline lookup yields CDR1 LNHDA and CDR2 SQIVND (reference sequence). CDR3 in DNA: TGTGCCAGTAGTATACTAGCGGGAGACACCGGGGAGCTGTTTTTT. It is translated as CASSILAGDTGELFF.

This clonotype was counted a single time. As DNA, the CDR3 is TGCAGTGCTGGGACAATCGGCTCCTACAATGAGCAGTTCTTC. Protein product: CSAGTIGSYNEQFF. The chain has TRBV20-1 and TRBJ2-1, with a weak D call TRBD1 (6 bases). Germline V gene sequence: CDR1 DFQATT, CDR2 SNEGSKA (reference sequence). The CDR3 contains 14 residues. Trimming left V 5 bases short and J 0 bases short, with 11 bases between.

V usage is TRBV5-1 and J usage is TRBJ2-6, with a weak D call TRBD1 (5 bases). The CDR3 is 15 residues long. With 0 bases removed from V and 2 bases from J, the gap between germline ends came to 6 bases. From germline, CDR1 is SGHRS and CDR2 YFSETQ. The CDR3 is CASSLETAGANVLTF. CDR3 coding DNA: TGCGCCAGCAGCTTGGAGACAGCTGGGGCCAACGTCCTGACTTTC.

V is TRBV18 and J is TRBJ1-2, with a possible D match to TRBD1 (5 bases). The CDR3 sequence is 14 residues long. V was pared by 2 bases and J by 7 bases, with 14 bases between. Per the germline V gene, CDR1 is KGHSH and CDR2 is LQKENI. The CDR3 is CASSPNAQGRGYTF. For the CDR3, the DNA is TGTGCCAGCTCACCAAATGCTCAGGGCCGTGGCTACACCTTC.

This rearrangement joins TRBV20-1 to TRBJ2-7, with 7 bases identical to TRBD2. V dropped 1 base and J dropped 0; count of bases not matched to a gene: 6. The CDR3 has 15 amino acids. The germline gives CDR1 DFQATT, CDR2 SNEGSKA (reference sequence). The CDR3 protein is CSARGPLADSYEQYF. In DNA form, the CDR3 reads TGCAGTGCTAGAGGTCCTCTAGCGGACTCCTACGAGCAGTACTTC.

A few counts support this clonotype. The junction and the germline gene differ at one end; a read error may be behind it. The J gene is TRBJ1-5, the V gene TRBV20-1, with 8 bases that match TRBD1. Germline CDR1 DFQATT, CDR2 SNEGSKA (reference sequence). The CDR3 contains 19 residues. CDR3 DNA: TGCAGTGCTAGACCGACCGGGACAGGCCTCGTTGGGTCCAATCCGCCCCAGCATTTT. As protein: CSARPTGTGLVGSNPPQHF.

The chain combines TRBV20-1 with TRBJ2-3; D remains ambiguous. V lost 5 bases and J 1 base, leaving 13 bases between the germline ends. This CDR3 has 14 amino acids. Germline CDR1 reads DFQATT; CDR2 reads SNEGSKA (reference sequence). Written as DNA, the CDR3 is TGCAGTGCTCTCGGGTTGGACGGCACAGATACGCAGTATTTT. Protein product: CSALGLDGTDTQYF.

V is TRBV20-1 and J is TRBJ2-7; TRBD2 matches at 10 bases. Per the germline V gene, CDR1 is DFQATT and CDR2 is SNEGSKA (reference sequence). Unmatched junction bases numbered 11, after V lost 3 bases and J lost 3 bases. The CDR3 has 16 amino acids. The CDR3 DNA follows: TGCAGTGCTAGCATAGGACTAGCGGCCTACTACTACGAGCAGTACTTC. It yields the protein CSASIGLAAYYYEQYF.

The rearrangement links TRBV20-1 to TRBJ2-2; D uncertain. The CDR3 runs to 17 residues. Between the trimmed V and J ends, which lost 1 base and 1 base, there was a span of 16 bases. CDR1 is DFQATT and CDR2 is SNEGSKA in the germline V gene (reference sequence). The CDR3, as DNA: TGCAGTGCTAGAGCCCCCGTCGGGCAGGTGAACACCGGGGAGCTGTTTTTT. This gives the protein CSARAPVGQVNTGELFF.

Relative to its sample, this clonotype is large. V gene TRBV30 combines with J gene TRBJ1-1; no clear D. V shed 4 bases and J shed 4 bases, with 10 bases lying between them. The CDR3 is 12 residues long. The germline gives CDR1 GTSNPN, CDR2 SVGIG (reference sequence). CDR3 region: CAWIRSGTEAFF. CDR3 bases: TGTGCCTGGATCAGATCTGGCACTGAAGCTTTCTTT.

This clonotype was seen only a few times. The chain couples TRBV6-1 to TRBJ1-1; D is unresolved. Germline loops: CDR1 MNHNS, CDR2 SASEGT. This CDR3 is 15 amino acids long. V was cut by 7 bases and J by 3 bases, with 18 bases left in between. The CDR3 is CASKVRVWTHTEAFF. The CDR3 region has the DNA TGTGCCAGCAAGGTGAGGGTTTGGACGCACACTGAAGCTTTCTTT.

The CDR3 region has the DNA TGTGCCAGCAGCCAAGTACTAGCGGGAGTTGGAGATACGCAGTATTTT. It encodes CASSQVLAGVGDTQYF. V is TRBV7-9 and J is TRBJ2-3; TRBD2 aligns across 11 bases. The CDR3 is made up of 16 amino acids. CDR1 is SEHNR, CDR2 FQNEAQ, per germline (reference sequence). Trimming cost V 5 bases and J 5 bases; bases outside gene matches: 9.

The rearrangement uses TRBV30 and TRBJ1-5, with a tentative D call TRBD1 (6 bases). Germline assignment: CDR1 GTSNPN and CDR2 SVGIG (reference sequence). This CDR3 comprises 13 residues. The DNA for the CDR3 is TGTGCTTCGCAATCAGGGGGCAATCAGCCCCAGCATTTT. Residues: CASQSGGNQPQHF. The full variable domain, with the rest looked up from reference TRBV30 and TRBJ1-5, is SQTIHQWPATLVQPVGSPLSLECTVEGTSNPNLYWYRQAAGRGLQLLFYSVGIGQISSEVPQNLSASRPQDRQFILSSKKLLLSDSGFYLCASQSGGNQPQHFGDGTRLSIL.

This clonotype was recorded once. The gene calls are TRBV10-1 and TRBJ2-2; a possible D gene is TRBD1 (5 bases). V was shortened by 0 bases and J by 7 bases, with 15 bases between the two germline ends. The CDR3 is made up of 16 amino acids. The germline V gene has CDR1 WNHNN and CDR2 SYGVQD (reference sequence). The CDR3 nucleotides are TGCGCCAGCAGTGAGTCAAGCCTTTTAAGGGGCGGGGAGCTGTTTTTT. Translated, it gives CASSESSLLRGGELFF.